The source of this T cell receptor (beta chain) is a study of regulatory T cells in long-lasting Graves disease. Study-level background: Under 3 months of antithyroid drugs had been taken by newly diagnosed Graves' patients. The study's findings and limits: Persistent disease showed a preference for TRBV28, TRBJ1-2 and TRBJ2-5.

CDR3-region Arm-PCR and iRepertoire HTBI primers produced the TCR beta libraries. MiXCR was run by TCRdb on the multiplex PCR reads, yielding one entry per CDR3 protein. This table holds 550,000 to 650,000 distinct CDR3 sequences, 15% to 20% found once. Specified time point: newly diagnosed GD, antithyroid drugs for less than 3 months. From PBMCs, RNA was extracted and then used to make the TCR library. This clonotype occurred many times. Its antigen is still unknown. Germline V CDR1 and CDR2: SGHTA, FQGNSA. Trimming cost V 2 bases and J 2 bases; bases outside gene matches: 2. The CDR3 runs to 14 residues. This sample also belongs to another study, concerning T cells in Graves' hyperthyroidism and ophthalmopathy. That publication notes: First-round RT-PCR with HTBI primers amplified the TCR CDR3 region. Among thyroid clonotypes expanded above 0.001, most also appeared in blood.

Here the sequenced sample was peripheral blood mononuclear cells (PBMCs), taken at new diagnosis, from a patient treated with antithyroid drugs. This TCR came from a man aged 18 to 29 with Graves disease. V is TRBV7-2 and J is TRBJ2-7; 8 bases fit TRBD2. CDR3 in amino acids: CASSLLGLAYEQYF. CDR3 DNA sequence: TGTGCCAGCAGCTTATTGGGACTAGCCTACGAGCAGTACTTC.